Sequencing of this TCR beta chain was carried out in a study of IL-17A CD8 T cells in psoriatic arthritis synovium. For the study in its entirety: The goal of the study was to characterize the phenotype, molecular profile and function of synovial IL-17A+CD8+ T cells in the pathogenesis of psoriatic arthritis. Here is what the overall study found, with its caveats: Some individual clones occupied over 4.5% of the repertoire, though most synovial CD8+ subsets remained polyclonal. In psoriatic arthritis, TCRbeta sequencing revealed that synovial Tc17 cells were polyclonal, with a median clonality of roughly 0.08. TCR sequencing covered only a few patients, which the authors acknowledged as a limited sample size. Cells came from synovial fluid rather than synovial tissue, since no psoriatic arthritis synovial tissue samples were available. Morisita overlap indices above 0.75 were seen in a couple of patients because many Tc17 clones were shared with the synovial Tc1 population.

CD3+ T cells isolated by magnetic separation were stimulated with PMA and ionomycin for around 1.6 hours and then labeled using IL-17A and IFNgamma cytokine secretion assays. Synovial fluid effusions were drawn by aspiration from the actively inflamed joints of psoriatic arthritis patients. For each patient, synovial fluid served as the source from which three memory CD8+ T cell populations were isolated by sorting: Tc1 cells (IL-17A-IFNgamma+), Tc17 cells (IL-17A+) and the bulk memory fraction, allowing their TCR repertoires to be compared. The Classification of Psoriatic Arthritis Study Group (CASPAR) criteria were met by the psoriatic arthritis patients. After counterstaining with viability dye plus anti-CD3, CD8, CD14 and CD4 antibodies, the cytokine-secreting cells were sorted on a BD FACSAria. A few patients with psoriatic arthritis provided sorted synovial fluid CD8+ T cell subsets that underwent TCRbeta sequencing. After isolation with Lymphoprep, synovial fluid mononuclear cells were cryopreserved in liquid nitrogen until use. The medium used for cryopreservation had roughly 47% fetal calf serum and around 9.2% dimethyl sulfoxide.

After DNA extraction (Qiagen), TCRbeta V-D-J rearrangements were amplified in a bias-controlled manner and then sequenced at high throughput (immunoSEQ; Adaptive Biotech). The published analysis was carried out like this. The immunoSEQ Analyzer platform was used to analyze productive sequences at the sequence level. Clonality was calculated as 1 minus Pielou's evenness, so values run from 0 (highly polyclonal) up to 1 (monoclonal). The Morisita index, which runs from 0 (no similarity) to 1 (complete similarity), was used to measure repertoire overlap between subsets. The table comes from immuneACCESS by way of TCRdb, which keeps in-frame sequences with V and J called. Part of the clones is missing from these tables; in studies checked, under half for an unresolved V gene and the rest for unknown reasons. V and J calls and clone size come straight from that table; D and trimming were deduced from the DNA. The sample contains roughly 540 clones, 70% to 75% of them found a single time. About 15% of the sample comes from the top ten.

Inclusive of the bounding cysteine and phenylalanine, the CDR3 is 13 residues long. Just CDR3 DNA is preserved here, 39 bases in frame from base 1. The trim is 1 base for V and 3 bases for J, with a gap of 7 bases between the germline ends. The germline V gene specifies SGHVS as CDR1 and FNYEAQ as CDR2. This clone was counted between two and nine times. No cognate antigen has been identified for it. No per-base quality is available; no much larger clone lies one base away. This TCR was sampled from a human donor with psoriatic arthritis. This chain joins TRBV7-6 to TRBJ2-7, with the D gene not clear enough to name. The sample consisted of IL-17A+ (IFN-gamma+/-) memory CD8+ T cells from synovial fluid. The cell subset or site label for this specimen denotes: IL-17A+IFNgamma+/- memory CD8+ (Tc17) cells. DNA sequence: TGTGCCAGCAGCTTAGGGCCTAACTACGAGCAGTACTTC. This codes for CASSLGPNYEQYF.